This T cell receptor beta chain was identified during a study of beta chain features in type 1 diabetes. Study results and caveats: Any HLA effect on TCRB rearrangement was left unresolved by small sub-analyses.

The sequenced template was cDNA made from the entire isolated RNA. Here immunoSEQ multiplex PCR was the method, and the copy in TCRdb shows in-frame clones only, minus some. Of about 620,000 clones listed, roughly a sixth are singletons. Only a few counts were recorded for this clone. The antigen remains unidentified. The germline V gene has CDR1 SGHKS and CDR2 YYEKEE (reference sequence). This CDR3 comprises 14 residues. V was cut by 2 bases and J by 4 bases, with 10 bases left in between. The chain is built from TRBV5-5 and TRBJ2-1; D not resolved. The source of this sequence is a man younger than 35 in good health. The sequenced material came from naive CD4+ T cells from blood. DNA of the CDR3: TGTGCCAGCAGCTTCCTTGAGCGATACAATGAGCAGTTCTTC. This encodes CASSFLERYNEQFF.